The 3 T cell receptor beta chains presented below share a single source sample, sequenced in a study of cytomegalovirus exposure and HLA in healthy donors. Vbeta (60) and Jbeta (13) primers were used in the PCR. Data came from immunoSEQ multiplex PCR; TCRdb stores just in-frame clones and leaves some out. The sample lists under 200,000 clones; roughly 80% were seen once. What was sequenced was PBMCs. The receptors stem from a male donor in good health and CMV-seropositive.

This clone was seen a single time. The genes are TRBV4-3 and TRBJ1-6; D is perhaps TRBD1 (5 bases). Germline V lookup: CDR1 LGHNA, CDR2 YSLEER. The length of the CDR3 is 15 residues. V was pared by 0 bases and J by 8 bases, with 11 bases between. DNA of the CDR3: TGCGCCAGCAGCCAAGACCGGGGGGGGGATTCACCCCTCCACTTT. This sequence encodes CASSQDRGGDSPLHF.

This clone has a single count. V gene TRBV28 combines with J gene TRBJ2-7; TRBD2 aligns across 9 bases. Losses at the gene ends were 3 bases for V and 0 bases for J; bases not matched to a gene: 9. Germline V gives CDR1 MDHEN, CDR2 SYDVKM. The CDR3 contains 17 residues. CDR3 in amino acids: CASSFSPLAGFSYEQYF. Written as DNA, the CDR3 is TGTGCCAGCAGTTTCTCCCCACTAGCGGGCTTCTCCTACGAGCAGTACTTC.

The genes are TRBV2 and TRBJ1-4; 7 bases fit TRBD1. Germline V gives CDR1 SNHLY, CDR2 FYNNEI. The length of the CDR3 is 16 residues. The junction had 6 bases not matched to a gene; V was cut back by 5 bases and J by 0 bases. CDR3 sequence: CASSRDSGATNEKLFF. CDR3 in DNA: TGTGCCAGCAGTCGGGACAGTGGAGCAACTAATGAAAAACTGTTTTTT.